The clone carrying this T cell receptor beta chain turned up a few times. Germline trimming cut 4 bases from V and 3 bases from J; bases unmatched to any gene: 3. The CDR3 is made up of 15 amino acids. Germline CDR1 LNHDA, CDR2 SQIVND (reference sequence). The sample belongs to a study of control samples from healthy donors and cancer patients. Some clones are missing from TCRdb's copy, which holds only in-frame ones; the method was immunoSEQ multiplex PCR. This table holds roughly 150,000 clones, about 91% found once. The chain has TRBV19 and TRBJ2-3; 11 bases fit TRBD1. Sequenced material: blood. This sequence was found in a young man in good health. The CDR3 region is CASSNRDRGTDTQYF. CDR3 coding DNA: TGTGCCAGTAGTAATCGGGACAGGGGGACAGATACGCAGTATTTT.